Sequencing of this T cell receptor beta chain was carried out in a study of shared clonotypes between healthy human individuals. CDR3 length: 15 amino acids. Trimming shortened V by 4 bases and J by 0 bases, and 10 bases separated the two germline ends. Germline CDR1 reads MNHNS; CDR2 reads SASEGT. Execution of the assay was at deep level. Each unsorted PBMC replicate got 300 ng genomic DNA, roughly 30,000 genomes. Data came from immunoSEQ multiplex PCR; TCRdb stores just in-frame clones and leaves some out. Of approximately 500,000 clones listed, about 85% are singletons. The TCR originated in a woman aged 40 to 49 in good health. Some clones in this sample may be carry-over from other donors' samples. Material for sequencing was PBMCs. The rearrangement uses TRBV6-1 and TRBJ2-1, with D tentatively TRBD2 (6 bases). The CDR3 reads CASSGIADSYNEQFF. The DNA for the CDR3 is TGTGCCAGCAGTGGGATAGCGGACTCCTACAATGAGCAGTTCTTC.